The 4 T cell receptor beta chains given below trace back to one sample, sequenced in a study of blood T cell repertoires in COVID-19. The table came from immunoSEQ multiplex PCR; TCRdb's copy has only in-frame clones and leaves some out. The sample yields some 240,000 clones, about 88% seen once. The sample comprised peripheral blood. The receptors come from a woman aged 40 to 50 who had recovered from COVID-19.

The V call is TRBV6-2 or TRBV6-3, the J call TRBJ2-7; D is uncertain. The V end was cut by 4 bases, the J end by 3 bases, with 10 bases between. There are 13 residues in the CDR3. CDR1 is MNHEY and CDR2 is SVGEGT in the germline V gene. Here the CDR3 DNA reads TGTGCCAGCAGTTCCCTGGTTAGCTACGAGCAGTACGTC. Encoded protein: CASSSLVSYEQYV.

V gene TRBV5-5 combines with J gene TRBJ2-7, with a tentative D call TRBD1 (7 bases). The V and J ends lost 3 bases and 0 bases respectively, with 10 bases between them. Germline CDR1 and CDR2: SGHKS and YYEKEE (reference sequence). The CDR3 extends over 14 amino acids. Here the CDR3 reads CASSWRDSSYEQYF. The CDR3, as DNA: TGTGCCAGCAGCTGGAGGGACAGCTCCTACGAGCAGTACTTC.

The V and J genes are TRBV6-2 or TRBV6-3 and TRBJ2-2; D gene unclear. Deletions cut 0 bases from V and 1 base from J, with 9 bases between. There are 16 residues in the CDR3. Germline V gives CDR1 MNHEY, CDR2 SVGEGT. The CDR3 nucleotides are TGTGCCAGCAGTTACTCGAGTCCGGGGAACACCGGGGAGCTGTTTTTT. Protein: CASSYSSPGNTGELFF.

V is TRBV19 and J is TRBJ2-1, with a tentative D call TRBD1 (5 bases). The V gene lost 3 bases and the J gene lost 8 bases, with 5 bases spanning the gap. The germline V gene has CDR1 LNHDA and CDR2 SQIVND (reference sequence). This CDR3 region has 11 residues. In nucleotides, the CDR3 is TGTGCCAGTAGTATCAGGGATGAGCAGTTCTTC. Translation gives CASSIRDEQFF.